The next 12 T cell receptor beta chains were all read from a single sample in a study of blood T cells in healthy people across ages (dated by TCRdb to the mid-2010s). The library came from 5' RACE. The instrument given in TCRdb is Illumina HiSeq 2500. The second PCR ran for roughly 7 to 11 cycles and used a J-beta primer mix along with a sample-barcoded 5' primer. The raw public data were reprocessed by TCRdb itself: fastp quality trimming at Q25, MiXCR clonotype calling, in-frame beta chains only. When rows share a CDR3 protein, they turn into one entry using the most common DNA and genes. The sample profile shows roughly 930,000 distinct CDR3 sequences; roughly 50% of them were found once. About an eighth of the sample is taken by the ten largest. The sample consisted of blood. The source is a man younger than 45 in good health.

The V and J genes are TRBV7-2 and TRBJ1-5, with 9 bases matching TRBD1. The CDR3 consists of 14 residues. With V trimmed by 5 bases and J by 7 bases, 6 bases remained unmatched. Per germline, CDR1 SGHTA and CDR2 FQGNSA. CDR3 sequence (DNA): TGTGCCAGCAGCCCAGGACAGGGGCGGCAGCCCCAGCATTTT. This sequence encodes CASSPGQGRQPQHF.

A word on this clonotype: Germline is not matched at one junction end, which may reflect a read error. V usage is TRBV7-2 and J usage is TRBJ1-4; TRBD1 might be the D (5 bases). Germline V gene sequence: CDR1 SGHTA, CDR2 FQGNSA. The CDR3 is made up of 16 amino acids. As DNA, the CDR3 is TGTGCCAGCAGCTTAGGAACCGGGACGGCTAATGAAGAACTGTTTTTT. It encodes CASSLGTGTANEELFF.

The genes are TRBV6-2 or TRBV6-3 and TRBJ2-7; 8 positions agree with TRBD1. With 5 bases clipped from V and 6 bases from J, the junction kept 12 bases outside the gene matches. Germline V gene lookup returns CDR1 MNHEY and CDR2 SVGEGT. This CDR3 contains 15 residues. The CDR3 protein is CASSRTGHGESEQYF. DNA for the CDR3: TGTGCCAGCAGTAGGACAGGGCACGGAGAGTCCGAGCAGTACTTC.

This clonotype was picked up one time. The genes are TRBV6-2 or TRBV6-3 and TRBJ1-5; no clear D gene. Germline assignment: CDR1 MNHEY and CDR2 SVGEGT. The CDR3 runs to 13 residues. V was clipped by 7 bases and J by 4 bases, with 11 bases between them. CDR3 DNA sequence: TGTGCCAGCAAGATGCACAATAATCAGCCCCAGCATTTT. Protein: CASKMHNNQPQHF.

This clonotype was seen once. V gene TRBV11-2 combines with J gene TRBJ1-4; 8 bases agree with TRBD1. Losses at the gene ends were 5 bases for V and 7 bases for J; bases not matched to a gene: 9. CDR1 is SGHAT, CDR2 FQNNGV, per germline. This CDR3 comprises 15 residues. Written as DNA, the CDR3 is TGTGCCAGCAGCGAAACCGGGACAGGCGGTGAAAAACTGTTTTTT. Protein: CASSETGTGGEKLFF.

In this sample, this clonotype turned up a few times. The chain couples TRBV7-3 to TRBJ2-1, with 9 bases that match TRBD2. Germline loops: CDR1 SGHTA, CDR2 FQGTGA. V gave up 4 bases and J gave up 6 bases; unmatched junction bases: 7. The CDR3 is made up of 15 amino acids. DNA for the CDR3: TGTGCCAGCAGCTCGGGCGGGGGGGCCCGCAATGAGCAGTTCTTC. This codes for CASSSGGGARNEQFF. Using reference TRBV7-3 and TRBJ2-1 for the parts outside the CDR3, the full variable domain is GAGVSQTPSNKVTEKGKYVELRCDPISGHTALYWYRQSLGQGPEFLIYFQGTGAADDSGLPNDRFFAVRPEGSVSTLKIQRTERGDSAVYLCASSSGGGARNEQFFGPGTRLTVL.

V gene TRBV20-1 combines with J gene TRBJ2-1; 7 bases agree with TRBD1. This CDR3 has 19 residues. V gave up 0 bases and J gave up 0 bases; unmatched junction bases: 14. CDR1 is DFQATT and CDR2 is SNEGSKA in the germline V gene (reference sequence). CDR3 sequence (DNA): TGCAGTGCTAGAGACGTCCTGTCCGGGACAGCGAGCTCCTACAATGAGCAGTTCTTC. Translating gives CSARDVLSGTASSYNEQFF.

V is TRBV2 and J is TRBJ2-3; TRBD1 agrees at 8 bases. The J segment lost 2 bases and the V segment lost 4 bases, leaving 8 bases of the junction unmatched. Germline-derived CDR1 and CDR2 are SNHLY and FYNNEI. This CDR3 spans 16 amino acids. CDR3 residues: CASSGPGQDFTDTQYF. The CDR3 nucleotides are TGTGCCAGCAGTGGTCCGGGACAGGATTTCACAGATACGCAGTATTTT.

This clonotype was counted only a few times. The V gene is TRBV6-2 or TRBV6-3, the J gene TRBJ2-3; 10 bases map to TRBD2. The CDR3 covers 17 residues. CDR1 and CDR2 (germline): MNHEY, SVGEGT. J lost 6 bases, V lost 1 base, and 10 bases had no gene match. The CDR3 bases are TGTGCCAGCAGTTACTGGACTAGCGGACGAACGTCTGATACGCAGTATTTT. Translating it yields CASSYWTSGRTSDTQYF.

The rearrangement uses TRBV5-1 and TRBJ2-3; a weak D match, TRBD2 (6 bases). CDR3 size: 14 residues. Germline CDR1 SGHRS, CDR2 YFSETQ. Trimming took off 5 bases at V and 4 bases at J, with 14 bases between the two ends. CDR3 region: CASRSGDFADTQYF. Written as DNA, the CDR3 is TGCGCCAGCAGGTCCGGGGACTTCGCAGATACGCAGTATTTT.

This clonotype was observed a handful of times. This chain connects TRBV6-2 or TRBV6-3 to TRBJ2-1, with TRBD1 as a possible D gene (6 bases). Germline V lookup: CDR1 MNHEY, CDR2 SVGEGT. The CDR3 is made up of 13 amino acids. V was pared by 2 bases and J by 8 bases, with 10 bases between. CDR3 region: CASSYEQGYEQFF. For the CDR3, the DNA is TGTGCCAGCAGTTACGAACAGGGCTATGAGCAGTTCTTC.

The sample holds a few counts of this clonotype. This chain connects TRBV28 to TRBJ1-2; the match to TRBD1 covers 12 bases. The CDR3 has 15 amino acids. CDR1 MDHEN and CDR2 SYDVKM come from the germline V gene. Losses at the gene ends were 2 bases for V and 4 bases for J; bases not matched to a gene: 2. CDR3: CASSLGTGGGYGYTF. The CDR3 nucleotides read TGTGCCAGCAGTTTAGGGACAGGGGGCGGCTATGGCTACACCTTC.